The 28 T cell receptor beta chains below were found in one sample sequenced in a study of long-term antiretroviral therapy in people with HIV. An immunoSEQ assay, version v3.0, was performed at survey level. The table came from immunoSEQ multiplex PCR; TCRdb's copy has only in-frame clones and leaves some out. The repertoire holds some 20,000 clones, about nine tenths seen once, with roughly 10% in the top ten. This specimen consisted of unsorted PBMCs, obtained about 4.1 years before starting antiretroviral therapy. The receptors stem from a woman aged 25 to 45 with HIV.

The chain couples TRBV18 to TRBJ1-1; D not resolved. Germline assignment: CDR1 KGHSH and CDR2 LQKENI. With 6 bases removed from V and 1 base from J, the gap between germline ends came to 9 bases. The CDR3 is 13 residues long. CDR3: CASSRDQNTEAFF. DNA of the CDR3: TGTGCCAGCTCCCGGGATCAGAACACTGAAGCTTTCTTT.

The V and J genes are TRBV4-3 and TRBJ2-3; 10 bases map to TRBD1. J lost 4 bases, V lost 0 bases, and 1 base had no gene match. The CDR3 loop spans 15 amino acids. Germline lookup yields CDR1 LGHNA and CDR2 YSLEER. CDR3 amino acids: CASSQDGQGADTQYF. CDR3 bases: TGCGCCAGCAGCCAAGATGGACAGGGGGCAGATACGCAGTATTTT.

V is TRBV5-6 and J is TRBJ2-3, with 10 nucleotides matching TRBD2. V lost 4 bases and J lost 12; bases outside the gene matches: 14. The CDR3 length is 15 residues. CDR1 and CDR2 (germline): SGHDT, YYEEEE. The CDR3 region has the DNA TGTGCCAGCAGCCCCCGCTGGACTAGCGGCGCCCCCCAGTATTTT. Its protein is CASSPRWTSGAPQYF.

The J gene is TRBJ1-1, the V gene TRBV6-5; 9 bases are a match to TRBD1. The CDR3 covers 14 residues. The germline gives CDR1 MNHEY, CDR2 SVGAGI. V trimming: 11 bases; J trimming: 2 bases; junction bases outside the gene matches: 9. The CDR3 nucleotides are TGTGCCTCAACAGGGGGCCCCCTTAACACTGAAGCTTTCTTT. This codes for CASTGGPLNTEAFF.

The chain uses TRBV6-6 and TRBJ2-1; 12 bases align to TRBD2. V lost 5 bases and J lost 4; bases outside the gene matches: 3. This CDR3 has 15 amino acids. The germline gives CDR1 MNHNY, CDR2 SVGAGI (reference sequence). CDR3 coding DNA: TGTGCCAGCAGTCAACTAGCGGGGGGTTACAATGAGCAGTTCTTC. Its translation is CASSQLAGGYNEQFF.

V is TRBV5-1 and J is TRBJ2-6; unclear D gene. The germline CDR1 and CDR2 sequences are SGHRS and YFSETQ. CDR3 size: 14 residues. Trimming left V 2 bases short and J 2 bases short, with 5 bases between. CDR3 in amino acids: CASSLGTGANVLTF. DNA for the CDR3: TGCGCCAGCAGCTTAGGGACTGGGGCCAACGTCCTGACTTTC. Full variable domain (rest looked up from reference TRBV5-1 and TRBJ2-6): KAGVTQTPRYLIKTRGQQVTLSCSPISGHRSVSWYQQTPGQGLQFLFEYFSETQRNKGNFPGRFSGRQFSNSRSEMNVSTLELGDSALYLCASSLGTGANVLTFGAGSRLTVL.

The rearrangement uses TRBV7-2 and TRBJ2-1; 7 nucleotides align to TRBD1. This CDR3 has 16 residues. Trimming at V came to 0 bases and at J to 6 bases, leaving 8 bases not matched to a gene. CDR1 SGHTA and CDR2 FQGNSA come from the germline V gene. CDR3 DNA: TGTGCCAGCAGCTTAGCGACAGGGCACGCGGGCAATGAGCAGTTCTTC. Amino acid sequence: CASSLATGHAGNEQFF.

The chain has TRBV5-6 and TRBJ2-5, with 9 bases fitting TRBD1. The CDR3 length is 15 residues. Trimming removed 0 bases from V and 1 base from J; junction bases left unmatched: 1. CDR1 and CDR2 from the germline V gene are SGHDT and YYEEEE. Here the CDR3 reads CASSLGTGVQETQYF. The CDR3, as DNA: TGTGCCAGCAGCTTGGGGACAGGGGTCCAAGAGACCCAGTACTTC.

J is TRBJ2-6 and V is TRBV11-2; possible D gene TRBD2, 6 bases. V lost 1 base and J 3 bases, leaving 7 bases between the germline ends. This CDR3 region has 15 residues. CDR1 and CDR2 from the germline V gene are SGHAT and FQNNGV. The CDR3 coding sequence is TGTGCCAGCAGCTTAGTGGGACTTGGGGCCAACGTCCTGACTTTC. Translating it yields CASSLVGLGANVLTF.

The chain recombines TRBV15 with TRBJ2-7; tentatively, D is TRBD2 (5 bases). Trimming removed 1 base from V and 3 bases from J, with 13 bases in between. CDR1 and CDR2 (germline): LNHNV, YYDKDF (reference sequence). This CDR3 spans 15 amino acids. The CDR3 loop is CATSRVEGVSYEQYF. The CDR3 region has the DNA TGTGCCACCAGCAGAGTCGAGGGAGTAAGCTACGAGCAGTACTTC.

The J gene is TRBJ2-7, the V gene TRBV19, with 9 bases fitting TRBD1. V shed 5 bases, J shed 8 bases, and the junction held 10 bases outside the gene matches. Germline-derived CDR1 and CDR2 are LNHDA and SQIVND (reference sequence). This CDR3 comprises 14 residues. Here the CDR3 reads CASSAGQGNSKQYF. In DNA, the CDR3 is TGTGCCAGTAGTGCAGGACAGGGGAATAGCAAGCAGTACTTC.

The rearrangement uses TRBV19 and TRBJ1-2, with 7 bases aligning to TRBD1. The CDR3 runs to 15 residues. V shed 6 bases and J 5 bases; nucleotides not matched to a gene: 12. Germline V gene sequence: CDR1 LNHDA, CDR2 SQIVND (reference sequence). Written as DNA, the CDR3 is TGTGCCAGTAGGCCCCGGGACAGCCAAAGTTATGGCTACACCTTC. This translates into CASRPRDSQSYGYTF.

The CDR3 reads CASKNSHSGNTIYF. CDR3 coding DNA: TGTGCCAGTAAGAACAGCCACTCTGGAAACACCATATATTTT. V and J are TRBV19 and TRBJ1-3; no firm D call. Germline CDR1 LNHDA, CDR2 SQIVND (reference sequence). The V end lost 7 bases, the J end lost 0 bases, and 10 bases lay between the germline ends. CDR3 size: 14 residues.

The chain links TRBV28 to TRBJ1-1; D gene uncertain. Trimming removed 2 bases from V and 5 bases from J, with 15 bases in between. Germline CDR1 is MDHEN and CDR2 is SYDVKM. The CDR3 has 15 residues. The CDR3 DNA sequence: TGTGCCAGCAGTTTAGAGGCAGGCCTGGGGACTGAAGCTTTCTTT. It codes for CASSLEAGLGTEAFF.

This chain uses TRBV18 with TRBJ1-1, with D uncertain. The V gene's germline CDR1 is KGHSH and CDR2 LQKENI. The CDR3 has 13 residues. Trimming took off 0 bases at V and 7 bases at J, with 9 bases between the two ends. CDR3 coding DNA: TGTGCCAGCTCACCACCTAAGACAAGTGAAGCTTTCTTT. This gives the protein CASSPPKTSEAFF.

The chain employs TRBV9 and TRBJ1-2; possible D gene TRBD1, 5 bases. The CDR3 is made up of 15 amino acids. Trimming stripped 0 bases from V and 0 bases from J, with 9 bases between. Germline values: CDR1 SGDLS, CDR2 YYNGEE. CDR3 sequence: CASSVDRRANYGYTF. CDR3 nucleotides: TGTGCCAGCAGCGTAGACAGGCGAGCTAACTATGGCTACACCTTC.

The chain recombines TRBV6-4 with TRBJ2-3, with 10 bases matching TRBD2. Germline loops: CDR1 MRHNA, CDR2 SNTAGT. The CDR3 has 13 residues. J lost 9 bases, V lost 3 bases, and 3 bases had no gene match. In nucleotides, the CDR3 is TGTGCCAGCAGTGAGGCTAGCGGGGGAACGCAGTATTTT. It translates to CASSEASGGTQYF.

This chain uses TRBV6-6 with TRBJ1-5, with a weak D call TRBD1 (6 bases). From germline, CDR1 is MNHNY and CDR2 SVGAGI (reference sequence). The V and J ends lost 6 bases and 3 bases respectively, with 18 bases between them. The CDR3 is made up of 16 amino acids. The CDR3 is CASRNGERGANQPQHF. In nucleotides, the CDR3 is TGTGCCAGCAGAAACGGGGAGAGGGGGGCCAATCAGCCCCAGCATTTT.

The J gene is TRBJ2-7, the V gene TRBV19; 10 bases are a match to TRBD1. The CDR3 runs to 15 residues. Germline values: CDR1 LNHDA, CDR2 SQIVND (reference sequence). Germline trimming cut 2 bases from V and 6 bases from J; bases unmatched to any gene: 7. CDR3 loop: CASSIIRQGAREQYF. In DNA, the CDR3 is TGTGCCAGTAGTATAATCAGACAGGGGGCTCGCGAGCAGTACTTC. The full variable domain, its missing parts supplied by reference TRBV19 and TRBJ2-7, is DGGITQSPKYLFRKEGQNVTLSCEQNLNHDAMYWYRQDPGQGLRLIYYSQIVNDFQKGDIAEGYSVSREKKESFPLTVTSAQKNPTAFYLCASSIIRQGAREQYFGPGTRLTVT.

The rearrangement uses TRBV21-1 and TRBJ1-2. TRBV21-1 is a recognized pseudogene. The CDR3 contains 15 residues. CDR3 protein: CASSLSGSYNYGYTF. The DNA for the CDR3 is TGTGCCAGCAGCCTCTCCGGGAGCTATAACTATGGCTACACCTTC.

This rearrangement joins TRBV7-9 to TRBJ1-3; unclear D gene. This CDR3 is 16 amino acids long. Germline CDR1 and CDR2: SEHNR and FQNEAQ (reference sequence). V lost 5 bases and J lost 0, with 14 bases in between. Written as DNA, the CDR3 is TGTGCCAGCAGCGCTCTGGAGGGCCGCTCTGGAAACACCATATATTTT. Its protein product is CASSALEGRSGNTIYF. Drawing the rest from reference TRBV7-9 and TRBJ1-3, the complete variable domain is DTGVSQNPRHKITKRGQNVTFRCDPISEHNRLYWYRQTLGQGPEFLTYFQNEAQLEKSRLLSDRFSAERPKGSFSTLEIQRTEQGDSAMYLCASSALEGRSGNTIYFGEGSWLTVV.

The chain recombines TRBV10-2 with TRBJ1-1, with 8 positions matching TRBD1. Germline loops: CDR1 WSHSY, CDR2 SAAADI. The CDR3 totals 16 residues. V lost 3 bases to trimming and J lost 0 bases; unmatched junction nucleotides: 6. The CDR3 region is CASSDGQGTMNTEAFF. The CDR3 DNA follows: TGCGCCAGCAGTGATGGACAGGGAACTATGAACACTGAAGCTTTCTTT.

The chain combines TRBV23-1 with TRBJ2-6; no reliable D call. TRBV23-1 is treated as an ORF (open reading frame) with a function not yet certain. The CDR3 extends over 16 amino acids. Trimming pared 0 bases from V and 1 base from J, leaving 7 bases between. The CDR3 nucleotides are TGCGCCAGCAGTCAATCTTCTCAGTCTGGGGCCAACGTCCTGACTTTC. This gives the protein CASSQSSQSGANVLTF.

The chain links TRBV6-6 to TRBJ1-6; possible D gene TRBD1, 6 bases. The germline V and J ends were trimmed by 7 bases and 5 bases, with 12 bases remaining between them. The CDR3 runs to 14 residues. Germline V gene sequence: CDR1 MNHNY, CDR2 SVGAGI (reference sequence). This CDR3 reads CASKREGDNSPLHF. CDR3 nucleotide sequence: TGTGCCAGCAAGCGGGAGGGGGATAATTCACCCCTCCACTTT.

The chain recombines TRBV11-2 with TRBJ1-6; D remains ambiguous. V was trimmed by 0 bases and J by 7 bases, leaving 16 bases between them. The CDR3 sequence is 17 residues long. The germline V gene has CDR1 SGHAT and CDR2 FQNNGV. CDR3 in amino acids: CASSLDGLGDWNSPLHF. In DNA form, the CDR3 reads TGTGCCAGCAGCTTAGATGGTCTCGGGGATTGGAATTCACCCCTCCACTTT.

The J gene is TRBJ1-1, the V gene TRBV7-9; no clear D gene. Trimming took off 2 bases at V and 3 bases at J, with 7 bases between the two ends. The CDR3 contains 13 residues. Germline V CDR1 and CDR2: SEHNR, FQNEAQ (reference sequence). The CDR3 coding sequence is TGTGCCAGCAGCTTACGGGGAGACACTGAAGCTTTCTTT. It codes for CASSLRGDTEAFF.

The V call is TRBV19, the J call TRBJ2-7, with D unclear. The CDR3 consists of 13 residues. With 6 bases removed from V and 0 bases from J, the gap between germline ends came to 9 bases. Germline loops: CDR1 LNHDA, CDR2 SQIVND (reference sequence). CDR3: CASSRDVSYEQYF. The CDR3 DNA is TGTGCCAGTAGCAGAGACGTCTCCTACGAGCAGTACTTC.

The V call is TRBV4-2, the J call TRBJ1-6; D is uncertain. Trimming pared 1 base from V and 1 base from J, leaving 20 bases between. The germline V gene has CDR1 LGHNA and CDR2 YNFKEQ. The CDR3 contains 20 residues. CDR3 DNA sequence: TGTGCCAGCAGCCAAGCCCGAGGTGAGAGGGCGGATTCCTATAATTCACCCCTCCACTTT. Translating gives CASSQARGERADSYNSPLHF.